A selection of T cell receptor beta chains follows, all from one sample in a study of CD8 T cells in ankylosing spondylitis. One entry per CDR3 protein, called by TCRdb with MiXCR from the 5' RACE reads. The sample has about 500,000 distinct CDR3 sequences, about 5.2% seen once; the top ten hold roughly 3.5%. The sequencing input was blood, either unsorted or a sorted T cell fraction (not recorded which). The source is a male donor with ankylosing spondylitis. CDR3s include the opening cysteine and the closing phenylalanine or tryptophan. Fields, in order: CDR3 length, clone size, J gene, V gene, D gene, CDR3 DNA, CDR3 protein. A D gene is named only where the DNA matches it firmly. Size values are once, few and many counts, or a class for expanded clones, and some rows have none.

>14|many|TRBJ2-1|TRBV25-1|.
TGTGCCAGCAGTAAAAGAGCCGGGGGAGGCGAGCAGTTCTTC
CASSKRAGGGEQFF
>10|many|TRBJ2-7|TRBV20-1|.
TGCAGTGCTGCCCACAGGGAGCAGTACTTC
CSAAHREQYF
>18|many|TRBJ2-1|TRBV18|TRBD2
TGTGCCAGCTCACCCGGACTAGCGGGGGCCAGCTCCTACAATGAGCAGTTCTTC
CASSPGLAGASSYNEQFF
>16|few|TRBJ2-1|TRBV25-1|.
TGTGCCAGCAGTGAAGGGGCGTTTACTTGGCGGAATGAGCAGTTCTTC
CASSEGAFTWRNEQFF
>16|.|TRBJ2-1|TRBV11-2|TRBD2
TGTGCCAGCAGGCCCCCCCTAGCGGGCGCCTACAATGAGCAGTTCTTC
CASRPPLAGAYNEQFF
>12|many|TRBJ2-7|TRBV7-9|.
TGTGCCAGCAGCTTAGCGCGTCTTGGGCAGTACTTC
CASSLARLGQYF
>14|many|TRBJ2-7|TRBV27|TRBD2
TGTGCCAGCAGTTCCCGACTAGCTGAAAACGAGCAGTACTTC
CASSSRLAENEQYF
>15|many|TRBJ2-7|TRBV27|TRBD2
TGTGCCAGCAGTTTGGATAGCGGGAGTATCTACGAGCAGTACTTC
CASSLDSGSIYEQYF
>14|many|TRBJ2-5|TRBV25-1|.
TGTGCCAGCAGTGACCAAAACCTCCAAGAGACCCAGTACTTC
CASSDQNLQETQYF
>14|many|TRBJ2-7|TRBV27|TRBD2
TGTGCCAGCAGTTTAGAGGGAGGGCCCTACGAGCAGTACTTC
CASSLEGGPYEQYF
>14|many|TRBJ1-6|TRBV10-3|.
TGTGCCATCAGTTTAAGCTCCTATAATTCACCCCTCCACTTT
CAISLSSYNSPLHF
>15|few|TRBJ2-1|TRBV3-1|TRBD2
TGTGCCAGCAGCCCCGGACTAGCATCTGAGAATGAGCAGTTCTTC
CASSPGLASENEQFF
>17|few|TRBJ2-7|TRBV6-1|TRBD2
TGTGCCAGCAGTGAAGTTTGGATCGGCGGGGGGGGCTACGAGCAGTACTTC
CASSEVWIGGGGYEQYF
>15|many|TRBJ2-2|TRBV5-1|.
TGCGCCAGCAGCTTGGTCGGTGGGAGGACCGGGGAGCTGTTTTTT
CASSLVGGRTGELFF
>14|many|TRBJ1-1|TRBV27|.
TGTGCCAGCAGTTTCGGGGGGCGGAGCACTGAAGCTTTCTTT
CASSFGGRSTEAFF
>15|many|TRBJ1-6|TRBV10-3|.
TGTGCCATCAGTGGGGCGAATTCCTATAATTCACCCCTCCACTTT
CAISGANSYNSPLHF